Below, 6 T cell receptor beta chains from the same sample are listed, as sequenced in a study of T cell responses to AZD1222 COVID-19 vaccine. Sequencing was performed with immunoSEQ multiplex PCR; in TCRdb, only in-frame clones are kept and a portion is missing. The data contain some 130,000 clones, 91% of them singletons. Source: peripheral blood, taken 28 days after the second AZD1222 dose. The origin of the receptors is an adult who received the AZD1222 COVID-19 vaccine.

The J gene is TRBJ2-5, the V gene TRBV19; 7 nucleotides align to TRBD2. V was pared by 3 bases and J by 7 bases, with 8 bases of the junction left unmatched. The germline V gene encodes CDR1 LNHDA and CDR2 SQIVND (reference sequence). The CDR3 has 14 amino acids. Here the CDR3 DNA reads TGTGCCAGTAGTATCAGCGGGACCTCAGGGACCCAGTACTTC. Amino acid sequence: CASSISGTSGTQYF.

CDR3 residues: CASSRTGPVGGYTF. Written as DNA, the CDR3 is TGTGCCAGCAGCCGTACGGGTCCCGTGGGAGGCTACACCTTC. The chain employs TRBV5-8 and TRBJ1-2, with D uncertain. The germline V gene has CDR1 SGHTS and CDR2 YDEGEE. The CDR3 length is 14 residues. V lost 4 bases and J 8 bases, leaving 18 bases between the germline ends.

Only one count was recorded for this clone. V and J are TRBV9 and TRBJ1-2; 8 nucleotides match TRBD1. J gave up 4 bases and V 3 bases, and 5 bases lay outside the gene matches. The V gene's germline CDR1 is SGDLS and CDR2 YYNGEE. The CDR3 has 14 residues. CDR3: CASSAQGAVYGYTF. The CDR3 bases are TGTGCCAGCAGCGCTCAGGGGGCGGTCTATGGCTACACCTTC.

This sequence joins TRBV7-9 and TRBJ2-1; TRBD1 might be the D (6 bases). CDR3 length equals 15 residues. Germline CDR1 is SEHNR and CDR2 is FQNEAQ (reference sequence). The germline V and J ends were trimmed by 1 base and 0 bases, with 7 bases remaining between them. Written as DNA, the CDR3 is TGTGCCAGCAGCTTAGGGACAGCCTCCTACAATGAGCAGTTCTTC. It yields the protein CASSLGTASYNEQFF. The full variable domain, rest sourced from reference TRBV7-9 and TRBJ2-1, is DTGVSQNPRHKITKRGQNVTFRCDPISEHNRLYWYRQTLGQGPEFLTYFQNEAQLEKSRLLSDRFSAERPKGSFSTLEIQRTEQGDSAMYLCASSLGTASYNEQFFGPGTRLTVL.

V usage is TRBV7-8 and J usage is TRBJ1-3; D is undetermined. The CDR3 covers 17 residues. Trimming left V 0 bases short and J 0 bases short, with 12 bases between. CDR1 and CDR2 (germline): SGHVS, FQNEAQ. The chain's CDR3 is CASSLAPQSSSGNTIYF. CDR3 coding DNA: TGTGCCAGCAGCTTAGCTCCCCAGAGTTCCTCTGGAAACACCATATATTTT. Full variable domain (missing parts from reference TRBV7-8 and TRBJ1-3): GAGVSQSPRYKVAKRGQDVALRCDPISGHVSLFWYQQALGQGPEFLTYFQNEAQLDKSGLPSDRFFAERPEGSVSTLKIQRTQQEDSAVYLCASSLAPQSSSGNTIYFGEGSWLTVV.

The genes are TRBV5-4 and TRBJ2-3, with unresolved D. V lost 0 bases and J lost 1, with 6 bases in between. Germline CDR1 SGHNT, CDR2 YYREEE (reference sequence). This CDR3 comprises 14 residues. The CDR3 loop is CASSLGSRTDTQYF. The CDR3 coding sequence is TGTGCCAGCAGCTTGGGTTCCCGCACAGATACGCAGTATTTT. Combining the CDR3 with reference TRBV5-4 and TRBJ2-3 gives the whole variable domain ETGVTQSPTHLIKTRGQQVTLRCSSQSGHNTVSWYQQALGQGPQFIFQYYREEENGRGNFPPRFSGLQFPNYSSELNVNALELDDSALYLCASSLGSRTDTQYFGPGTRLTVL.